The 16 T cell receptor beta chains given below trace back to one sample, sequenced in a study of vaccination and CD4 T cells after COVID-19 (dated by TCRdb to the early 2020s). The library was made by PCR. This sample was sequenced with an Illumina iSeq 100. At the Johns Hopkins FTIC core, DNA from the cultured CD4+ T cells underwent TCR sequencing with the Oncomine TCR Beta short-read assay. TCRdb reprocessed the public reads (quality trimming at Q25 with fastp, clone calling with MiXCR) and kept in-frame beta chains. For every CDR3 protein sequence, its rows merge into one entry that carries the most common genes and DNA. This sample lists around 20,000 distinct CDR3 sequences; roughly three fifths were detected once. Of the sample, around 6.6% is held by the ten largest clones. The antigens these receptors bind are not known. The sample's treatment or condition, from its label and the paper: roughly 11-day PBMC culture with coronavirus spike peptide pools or control peptides (ViraFEST assay).

The source was CD4+ T cells from blood, cultured in vitro, collected before SARS-CoV-2 vaccination. These receptor sequences come from a human donor who had recovered from COVID-19.

This clonotype was recorded a few times. The chain has TRBV20-1 and TRBJ2-5; possibly TRBD2 for D (6 bases). Germline loops: CDR1 DFQATT, CDR2 SNEGSKA (reference sequence). CDR3 length: 16 amino acids. V was pared by 6 bases and J by 2 bases, with 22 bases between. CDR3 in DNA: TGCAGTGCCACCCCCCGAGCGGAGCGGGCACAAGAGACCCAGTACTTC. This encodes CSATPRAERAQETQYF.

The chain joins TRBV28 to TRBJ2-7; D gene unclear. The CDR3 spans 12 residues. The germline V gene encodes CDR1 MDHEN and CDR2 SYDVKM. The ends were cut back, 4 bases at V and 3 bases at J, with 7 bases in the middle. CDR3 nucleotide sequence: TGTGCCAGCAGTTATTTCAACTACGAGCAGTACTTC. Translating it yields CASSYFNYEQYF.

DNA for the CDR3: TGTGCCAGCAGCCTAATGGCGGCGGGAGCAGACACCGGGGAGCTGTTTTTT. This sequence encodes CASSLMAAGADTGELFF. V is TRBV11-2 and J is TRBJ2-2; TRBD2 matches 7 bases. This CDR3 region has 17 residues. V was clipped by 5 bases and J by 3 bases; unmatched bases: 12. CDR1 SGHAT and CDR2 FQNNGV come from the germline V gene.

The chain uses TRBV19 and TRBJ2-7, with D perhaps TRBD1 or TRBD2 (5 bases each). In germline, CDR1 is LNHDA, CDR2 SQIVND (reference sequence). The CDR3 covers 15 residues. V lost 3 bases and J 2 bases, leaving 14 bases between the germline ends. CDR3 residues: CASSITGTPTYEQYF. CDR3 DNA: TGTGCCAGTAGTATTACCGGGACCCCCACCTACGAGCAGTACTTC.

DNA for the CDR3: TGCGCCAGCAGCGGAGGGACAGCAAACTATGGCTACACCTTC. It is translated as CASSGGTANYGYTF. The J gene is TRBJ1-2, the V gene TRBV5-1; 7 positions agree with TRBD1. V was pared by 4 bases and J by 2 bases, with 5 bases of the junction left unmatched. CDR3 length: 14 amino acids. CDR1 and CDR2 (germline): SGHRS, YFSETQ.

The CDR3 spells CASSSGQSYEQYF. CDR3 coding DNA: TGTGCCAGCAGTTCGGGACAGTCCTACGAGCAGTACTTC. The V and J genes are TRBV27 and TRBJ2-7, with 7 bases identical to TRBD1. This CDR3 region has 13 residues. The V segment lost 4 bases and the J segment 1 base; nucleotides outside the gene matches: 1. In germline, CDR1 is MNHEY, CDR2 SMNVEV (reference sequence).

This clonotype was observed a handful of times. The J gene is TRBJ2-1, the V gene TRBV7-9; TRBD1 matches at 8 bases. CDR1 is SEHNR, CDR2 FQNEAQ, per germline (reference sequence). CDR3 length equals 15 residues. The V and J ends lost 5 bases and 4 bases, in that order; junction bases with no gene match: 7. CDR3 nucleotides: TGTGCCAGCAGCCCAAGACAGGGGCCATACAATGAGCAGTTCTTC. Translation: CASSPRQGPYNEQFF.

This clonotype came up a few times. CDR3 residues: CSAQESSYEQYF. The CDR3 bases are TGCAGTGCTCAGGAGAGCTCCTACGAGCAGTACTTC. The chain joins TRBV20-1 to TRBJ2-7, with unresolved D. V dropped 5 bases and J dropped 0 bases, with 8 bases sitting between them. The CDR3 is 12 residues long. In germline, CDR1 is DFQATT, CDR2 SNEGSKA (reference sequence).

This clonotype showed up just a few times. The chain couples TRBV20-1 to TRBJ2-5; D is unclear. This CDR3 has 10 amino acids. CDR1 and CDR2 (germline): DFQATT, SNEGSKA (reference sequence). The germline V and J ends were trimmed by 3 bases and 3 bases, with 2 bases remaining between them. In DNA form, the CDR3 reads TGCAGTGCTAGGAAAGAGACCCAGTACTTC. The encoded protein is CSARKETQYF.

The rearrangement links TRBV10-3 to TRBJ2-1; TRBD2 matches at 11 bases. Germline assignment: CDR1 ENHRY and CDR2 SYGVKD. The CDR3 runs 12 residues. Germline trimming cut 8 bases from V and 8 bases from J; bases unmatched to any gene: 2. The CDR3 region has the DNA TGTGCCATCTCGACTAGCGGGGATGAGCAGTTCTTC. Amino acids: CAISTSGDEQFF.

The chain recombines TRBV2 with TRBJ2-7; 10 nucleotides match TRBD1. Germline assignment: CDR1 SNHLY and CDR2 FYNNEI. There are 14 residues in the CDR3. V was pared by 6 bases and J by 7 bases, with 9 bases of the junction left unmatched. This chain's CDR3 is CASRKGQGTGEQYF. The DNA for the CDR3 is TGTGCCAGCAGGAAGGGACAGGGGACGGGTGAGCAGTACTTC.

This rearrangement joins TRBV6-1 to TRBJ2-3, with 11 bases identical to TRBD2. CDR3 length equals 17 residues. CDR1 MNHNS and CDR2 SASEGT come from the germline V gene. Germline trimming cut 5 bases from V and 6 bases from J; bases unmatched to any gene: 13. The CDR3 DNA is TGTGCCAGCAGTCCCAAGGGACTAGCGGCCCTACGGGATACGCAGTATTTT. Translation gives CASSPKGLAALRDTQYF.

This rearrangement joins TRBV4-1 to TRBJ2-7; tentative D call: TRBD2 (7 bases). This CDR3 has 18 residues. Germline CDR1 reads MGHRA; CDR2 reads YSYEKL. V was cut by 5 bases and J by 3 bases, with 26 bases left in between. The chain's CDR3 is CASSYRVGAGVAHYEQYF. As DNA, the CDR3 is TGCGCCAGCAGCTACAGGGTGGGTGCGGGAGTAGCCCACTACGAGCAGTACTTC.

The gene calls are TRBV6-5 and TRBJ1-5, with unresolved D. The germline V gene has CDR1 MNHEY and CDR2 SVGAGI. CDR3 size: 13 residues. Trimming pared 0 bases from V and 5 bases from J, leaving 5 bases between. CDR3 residues: CASSYSLHQPQHF. The CDR3 DNA follows: TGTGCCAGCAGTTACTCGTTACATCAGCCCCAGCATTTT.

The chain employs TRBV7-9 and TRBJ1-2; maybe TRBD1 (5 bases). Per germline, CDR1 SEHNR and CDR2 FQNEAQ (reference sequence). CDR3 length: 14 residues. V gave up 1 base and J gave up 5 bases, with 11 bases separating them. The CDR3: CASSLVGTRYGYTF. Here the CDR3 DNA reads TGTGCCAGCAGCTTAGTAGGGACGCGTTATGGCTACACCTTC.

The gene calls are TRBV6-1 and TRBJ2-5; D gene uncertain. Trimming stripped 2 bases from V and 2 bases from J, with 9 bases between. In germline, CDR1 is MNHNS, CDR2 SASEGT. The CDR3 is 14 amino acids. The CDR3 bases are TGTGCCAGCAGTGAATCGCCCCGTCAAGAGACCCAGTACTTC. Translated, it gives CASSESPRQETQYF.